This TCR beta chain is from a study of T cell repertoires in cytomegalovirus infection. Study background: Well-studied HLA-B-restricted CMV epitopes were used in the study alongside recently identified HLA-C-restricted ones.

With respect to this clonotype: What it binds is unknown.

Looked up from germline, CDR1 is SGDLS and CDR2 is YYNGEE. Trimming took off 3 bases at V and 2 bases at J, with 12 bases between the two ends. The CDR3 sequence is 15 residues long. In TCRdb, the reads were re-called with MiXCR into one record per CDR3 protein. The table lists more than 250,000 distinct CDR3 sequences, more than 20% of them singletons. Here the sequenced sample was cultured PBMCs, taken from culture after CMV antigen stimulation. The clonotype originates from a human donor in good health (CMV status not recorded). Some clones in this sample may be carry-over from other donors' samples. J is TRBJ2-4 and V is TRBV9; maybe TRBD2 (6 bases). Written as DNA, the CDR3 is TGTGCCAGCAGCGAGGAGGGGAGATCCAAAAACATTCAGTACTTC. Protein: CASSEEGRSKNIQYF.